A single sample gave rise to the 18 T cell receptor beta chains below, sequenced in a study of blood T cell repertoires in COVID-19 (dated by TCRdb to the early 2020s). The receptor library was made with the immunoSEQ multiplex PCR assay. What TCRdb holds here is the immuneACCESS table cut down to in-frame rearrangements. Part of the clones is not present; checked against another copy, under half of the missing clones reflect an unresolved V gene, and the others are unexplained. The sample table holds 100,000 to 150,000 clones, of which about 70% were seen once. The biggest ten clones account for 2.2% of the sample. Sequencing used peripheral blood. The receptors here all came from a woman in her 70s with acute or convalescent COVID-19.

This clone was observed a single time. V is TRBV5-1 and J is TRBJ2-6; TRBD1 aligns across 9 bases. There are 17 residues in the CDR3. Germline V gives CDR1 SGHRS, CDR2 YFSETQ. The J segment lost 2 bases and the V segment lost 3 bases, leaving 6 bases of the junction unmatched. The DNA of the CDR3 is TGCGCCAGCAGCTGGACGGGACAGGGAACTGGGGCCAACGTCCTGACTTTC. Its translation is CASSWTGQGTGANVLTF. The variable domain in full, completed from reference TRBV5-1 and TRBJ2-6, reads KAGVTQTPRYLIKTRGQQVTLSCSPISGHRSVSWYQQTPGQGLQFLFEYFSETQRNKGNFPGRFSGRQFSNSRSEMNVSTLELGDSALYLCASSWTGQGTGANVLTFGAGSRLTVL.

The V and J genes are TRBV19 and TRBJ1-6; D gene ambiguous. This CDR3 contains 13 residues. Trimming stripped 5 bases from V and 7 bases from J, with 9 bases between. Germline assignment: CDR1 LNHDA and CDR2 SQIVND (reference sequence). The CDR3 reads CASSPWANSPLHF. Here the CDR3 DNA reads TGTGCCAGTAGTCCCTGGGCAAATTCACCCCTCCACTTT.

This sequence joins TRBV9 and TRBJ1-2; unclear D gene. Trimming removed 0 bases at V and 8 bases at J, with 8 bases between. The CDR3 covers 12 residues. CDR1 SGDLS and CDR2 YYNGEE come from the germline V gene. The chain's CDR3 is CASSVERGGYTF. CDR3 nucleotides: TGTGCCAGCAGCGTAGAGCGGGGAGGCTACACCTTC.

The chain combines TRBV7-9 with TRBJ1-1; D may be TRBD1 (5 bases). V was trimmed by 5 bases and J by 3 bases, leaving 16 bases between them. The CDR3 sequence is 15 residues long. Germline assignment: CDR1 SEHNR and CDR2 FQNEAQ (reference sequence). CDR3 nucleotides: TGTGCCAGCAGCCCTCTCGGGGGACGGGACACTGAAGCTTTCTTT. Its protein is CASSPLGGRDTEAFF.

The chain links TRBV5-8 to TRBJ2-5; 14 nucleotides match TRBD2. In germline, CDR1 is SGHTS, CDR2 YDEGEE. The CDR3 is 16 amino acids. Unmatched junction bases numbered 6, after V lost 4 bases and J lost 4 bases. CDR3 bases: TGTGCCAGCAGCCCGGGGACTAGCGGGAGTCCAGAGACCCAGTACTTC. Its translation: CASSPGTSGSPETQYF.

In the case of this clone: At one of its ends the junction is not consistent with the germline gene, which may arise from a read error. V usage is TRBV4-1 and J usage is TRBJ2-4; 7 nucleotides match TRBD2. This CDR3 comprises 14 residues. The germline gives CDR1 MGHRA, CDR2 YSYEKL. CDR3 DNA: TGCGCCAGCGGCCAAGATGGGCCAGGGAGGGGTCAGTACTTC. Translating it yields CASGQDGPGRGQYF.

A few counts support this clone. The rearrangement joins TRBV18 to TRBJ1-5; the D is unclear. The V end lost 2 bases, the J end lost 0 bases, and 8 bases lay between the germline ends. The CDR3 spans 15 residues. The germline V gene encodes CDR1 KGHSH and CDR2 LQKENI. The CDR3 DNA sequence: TGTGCCAGCTCACCAGGAGAACGTAGCAATCAGCCCCAGCATTTT. Translating it yields CASSPGERSNQPQHF. Combining the CDR3 with reference TRBV18 and TRBJ1-5 gives the whole variable domain NAGVMQNPRHLVRRRGQEARLRCSPMKGHSHVYWYRQLPEEGLKFMVYLQKENIIDESGMPKERFSAEFPKEGPSILRIQQVVRGDSAAYFCASSPGERSNQPQHFGDGTRLSIL.

The chain joins TRBV29-1 to TRBJ2-1; 11 bases match TRBD2. Trimming cost V 0 bases and J 8 bases; bases outside gene matches: 15. Germline CDR1 reads SQVTM; CDR2 reads ANQGSEA. The CDR3 covers 18 residues. The CDR3 DNA follows: TGCAGCGTTGAAGATCCTTCCTTACTAGCGGGAGTTCTTGATGAGCAGTTCTTC. Amino acids: CSVEDPSLLAGVLDEQFF.

This chain uses TRBV5-5 with TRBJ1-2; 7 bases line up with TRBD1. Germline-derived CDR1 and CDR2 are SGHKS and YYEKEE (reference sequence). This CDR3 contains 15 residues. After removal of 3 bases from V and 2 bases from J, the junction contained 7 bases not matched to a gene. The CDR3 loop reads CASSSRQGSNYGYTF. The CDR3, as DNA: TGTGCCAGCAGCTCCCGACAGGGAAGCAACTATGGCTACACCTTC. Full variable domain (remainder filled in from reference TRBV5-5 and TRBJ1-2): DAGVTQSPTHLIKTRGQQVTLRCSPISGHKSVSWYQQVLGQGPQFIFQYYEKEERGRGNFPDRFSARQFPNYSSELNVNALLLGDSALYLCASSSRQGSNYGYTFGSGTRLTVV.

This rearrangement joins TRBV18 to TRBJ1-1; a possible D gene is TRBD1 (6 bases). Germline lookup yields CDR1 KGHSH and CDR2 LQKENI. The CDR3 is made up of 14 amino acids. Trimming shortened V by 4 bases and J by 1 base, and 10 bases separated the two germline ends. The CDR3 DNA reads as TGTGCCAGCTCACGTGGGGGCCCGAACACTGAAGCTTTCTTT. Protein product: CASSRGGPNTEAFF.

J is TRBJ1-1 and V is TRBV29-1; 7 bases align to TRBD1. V lost 6 bases to trimming and J lost 3 bases; unmatched junction nucleotides: 4. The germline CDR1 and CDR2 sequences are SQVTM and ANQGSEA. This CDR3 is built from 12 residues. The CDR3 reads CSVAGGHTEAFF. The CDR3 DNA is TGCAGCGTGGCAGGGGGGCACACTGAAGCTTTCTTT.

V and J are TRBV3-1 (or the pseudogene TRBV3-2) and TRBJ2-5; 8 positions agree with TRBD1. The ends lost 5 bases at V and 7 bases at J; junction bases unmatched: 6. The CDR3 loop spans 13 amino acids. Germline V gene sequence: CDR1 LGHDT, CDR2 YNNKEL (reference sequence). CDR3 in DNA: TGTGCCAGCAGCGCCGACAGGGGACGGACCCAGTACTTC. Protein sequence: CASSADRGRTQYF.

This clone was detected only a few times. This chain links TRBV7-6 with TRBJ2-5; D is perhaps TRBD1 (6 bases). Trimming shortened V by 5 bases and J by 1 base, and 14 bases separated the two germline ends. In germline, CDR1 is SGHVS, CDR2 FNYEAQ. The CDR3 extends over 15 amino acids. CDR3: CASSHRAAPQETQYF. CDR3 nucleotide sequence: TGTGCCAGCAGCCACAGGGCCGCACCCCAAGAGACCCAGTACTTC.

This chain connects TRBV6-5 to TRBJ2-5, with D maybe TRBD1 (6 bases). CDR1 is MNHEY and CDR2 is SVGAGI in the germline V gene. Trimming took off 5 bases at V and 3 bases at J, with 16 bases between the two ends. The CDR3 totals 15 residues. The CDR3 DNA follows: TGTGCCAGCAGTCGACAGGTTACGAAAAAAGAGACCCAGTACTTC. Translation: CASSRQVTKKETQYF.

The chain employs TRBV15 and TRBJ1-5; no definite D call. V was shortened by 0 bases and J by 1 base, with 4 bases between the two germline ends. Germline V gene lookup returns CDR1 LNHNV and CDR2 YYDKDF (reference sequence). The CDR3 extends over 14 amino acids. The chain's CDR3 is CATSRDRSNQPQHF. The CDR3 bases are TGTGCCACCAGCAGAGATCGGAGCAATCAGCCCCAGCATTTT.

The chain recombines TRBV29-1 with TRBJ1-1; 7 bases agree with TRBD1. V dropped 5 bases and J dropped 5; count of bases not matched to a gene: 5. CDR3 length: 12 amino acids. CDR1 and CDR2 from the germline V gene are SQVTM and ANQGSEA. The CDR3, as DNA: TGCAGCGTTTGGGACAGTTTGACTGAAGCTTTCTTT. It translates to CSVWDSLTEAFF.

The CDR3 spells CASSVDLGNYGYTF. The CDR3 DNA reads TGTGCCAGCAGCGTAGATCTCGGGAACTATGGCTACACCTTC. The chain uses TRBV9 and TRBJ1-2, with D unclear. This CDR3 has 14 amino acids. In germline, CDR1 is SGDLS, CDR2 YYNGEE. V shed 0 bases and J shed 2 bases, with 8 bases lying between them.

This sequence joins TRBV6-5 and TRBJ2-7, with 8 bases lining up with TRBD1. The CDR3 consists of 14 residues. Germline loops: CDR1 MNHEY, CDR2 SVGAGI. V lost 6 bases, J lost 5 bases, and 9 bases stayed unmatched. CDR3 sequence reads: CASRQDRVGNEQYF. The CDR3 DNA reads TGTGCCAGCAGGCAGGACAGGGTCGGGAACGAGCAGTACTTC.